This T cell receptor beta chain was sequenced for a study of sequential checkpoint blockade in melanoma (dated by TCRdb to about 2019). Looking at the study overall: Patients were randomized 1:1 to first-line nivolumab followed by ipilimumab (arm A) or ipilimumab followed by nivolumab (arm B). Maintenance nivolumab came after each of the two trial sequences.

The meaning of the sample's treatment or condition label: randomized to nivolumab then ipilimumab (arm A) or the reverse (arm B). None of the trial patients had been given prior DNA-damaging chemotherapy. Thawed PBMCs were sorted on a FACS Aria II flow cytometer to isolate live CD3+CD8+ cells negative for CD19 and CD56. CheckMate 064, a randomized, open-label phase II trial of sequential checkpoint blockade, was the source of the samples, all of which came from patients with melanoma. Peripheral blood mononuclear cells were obtained through leukapheresis, purified using Ficoll-Paque, and frozen in human serum containing around 9.6% DMSO. Immediately after sorting, the purity of sorted blood CD3+CD8+ cells was verified to be >95%, after which DNA was extracted. CDR1 and CDR2 are drawn from the germline V gene (reference sequence): SEHNR, FQNEAQ. V drops 5 bases and J drops 7 bases, leaving 15 bases in between. Measured from the cysteine to the phenylalanine, the CDR3 is 13 residues long. Just CDR3 DNA is preserved here, 39 bases in frame from base 1.

The full study reports these points: The response-prediction model combining TCR metrics and mutation burden needs validation in larger, independent patient cohorts.

By its share of the sample, this clone is large (0.1 to 1%). The antigen this receptor binds is unknown. No qualities accompany the bases; no much larger clone lies one base away. The immunoSEQ Assay was used to immunosequence TCRbeta CDR3 regions from genomic DNA. Prior to high-throughput sequencing, genomic DNA was amplified by bias-controlled multiplex PCR. On the authors' methods: To quantify the absolute abundance of each unique TCRbeta CDR3 region, the sequences were collapsed and filtered. Clonality, defined as 1 minus Pielou's evenness, was calculated using only productive rearrangements. A previously published method was used to identify clones with significantly greater frequencies in on-treatment samples than in baseline samples. TCRdb took over this immuneACCESS table, retaining in-frame rearrangements with V and J assigned. Such tables are incomplete; in checked studies, under half of the missing clones stem from an unresolved V gene, and the remainder is unexplained. The D gene and trimming were derived from the DNA, and the V and J assignments and clone size from that table. In all, the sample holds about 18,000 clones, and approximately 77% of those were seen once. The top ten hold 20% to 25% of the sample.

Sequenced here: CD8+ T cells sorted from blood (inferred from file names), sampled from a patient given nivolumab and ipilimumab in sequence. This clonotype originated in a human donor with melanoma. The sequence links TRBV7-9 to TRBJ2-7, with TRBD1 tentatively as D gene (6 bases match). The CDR3 here reads CASSADRLREQYF. The DNA is TGTGCCAGCAGCGCTGACAGGTTACGGGAGCAGTACTTC.